The T cell receptor beta chain described here comes from a study of shared clonotypes between healthy human individuals. Only in-frame clones appear in the TCRdb table, and some are missing; sequencing was by immunoSEQ multiplex PCR. Altogether about 600,000 clones are present, roughly 98% being singletons, with the ten largest covering 0.3%. Trimming cost V 5 bases and J 8 bases, with 7 bases left between them. The CDR3 consists of 11 residues. The germline V gene encodes CDR1 KGHSH and CDR2 LQKENI. Naive-designated CD8 cells lacked CD45RO, were positively enriched for CCR7, and omitted terminally differentiated effector memory CD45RA+ cells.

The sequencing sample was made of naive CD8+ T cells sorted from blood. The sequence was obtained from a young man in good health. J is TRBJ2-1 and V is TRBV18; D possibly corresponds to TRBD2 (5 bases). For the CDR3, the DNA is TGTGCCAGCTCAGAGGGTCATGAGCAGTTCTTC. Residues: CASSEGHEQFF.